The 14 T cell receptor beta chains below come from one sample, sequenced in a study of patients and donors after allogeneic stem cell transplantation. MiXCR was run by TCRdb on the RT-PCR reads, yielding one entry per CDR3 protein. The data contain about 230,000 distinct CDR3 sequences, less than 15% of them singletons. The sequenced sample consisted of blood, either unsorted or a sorted T cell fraction (not recorded which). The receptor set was obtained from a human donor who was either an allogeneic HSCT recipient or a stem cell or donor lymphocyte infusion donor (not recorded which). It is not recorded whose cells these are; they may come from a transplant donor.

The chain uses TRBV11-2 and TRBJ2-3; TRBD2 matches at 7 bases. Unmatched junction bases numbered 10, after V lost 5 bases and J lost 2 bases. The CDR3 is 16 amino acids. The germline V gene encodes CDR1 SGHAT and CDR2 FQNNGV. CDR3 sequence: CASSLGTTFSTDTQYF. Written as DNA, the CDR3 is TGTGCCAGCAGCCTGGGGACTACCTTCTCCACAGATACGCAGTATTTT.

This clonotype was seen many times. The chain combines TRBV20-1 with TRBJ2-5; TRBD1 or TRBD2 may be the D gene (6 bases each). The CDR3 has 14 amino acids. V was cut by 6 bases and J by 5 bases, with 19 bases left in between. Germline V gene data show CDR1 as DFQATT and CDR2 as SNEGSKA (reference sequence). DNA for the CDR3: TGCAGTGCCCCTTGGGGGGCCAAGGGGGAGACCCAGTACTTC. It codes for CSAPWGAKGETQYF.

This clonotype was recorded at least ten times. The chain recombines TRBV7-2 with TRBJ1-3; D not certain. CDR1 and CDR2 from the germline V gene are SGHTA and FQGNSA. This CDR3 contains 14 residues. The V end lost 1 base, the J end lost 4 bases, and 8 bases lay between the germline ends. Here the CDR3 reads CASSLGGEGNTIYF. The CDR3 region has the DNA TGTGCCAGCAGCTTAGGTGGAGAGGGAAACACCATATATTTT.

The table lists this clonotype with a few counts. CDR3 sequence reads: CASSFGWEGDTEAFF. CDR3 DNA sequence: TGTGCCAGCAGCTTTGGGTGGGAGGGTGACACTGAAGCTTTCTTT. This sequence joins TRBV12-3 or TRBV12-4 and TRBJ1-1; D not certain. With 6 bases removed from V and 3 bases from J, the gap between germline ends came to 17 bases. CDR3 size: 15 residues.

The rearrangement uses TRBV18 and TRBJ1-3; D is perhaps TRBD1 (5 bases). Germline-derived CDR1 and CDR2 are KGHSH and LQKENI. V lost 0 bases and J 2 bases, leaving 8 bases between the germline ends. The CDR3 sequence is 15 residues long. The CDR3 loop reads CASSPPNRPGNTIYF. CDR3 nucleotides: TGTGCCAGCTCACCACCAAACAGGCCTGGAAACACCATATATTTT.

The rearrangement links TRBV9 to TRBJ1-2, with D perhaps matching TRBD1 (5 bases). Germline lookup yields CDR1 SGDLS and CDR2 YYNGEE. V lost 4 bases and J lost 0, with 10 bases in between. The CDR3 length is 14 residues. CDR3 loop: CASSTGTTNYGYTF. Written as DNA, the CDR3 is TGTGCCAGCAGCACCGGGACCACTAACTATGGCTACACCTTC.

This clonotype has more than one count but fewer than ten. The chain links TRBV15 to TRBJ2-7; 11 positions match TRBD1. This CDR3 contains 16 residues. Germline V gene sequence: CDR1 LNHNV, CDR2 YYDKDF (reference sequence). V lost 1 base to trimming and J lost 3 bases; unmatched junction nucleotides: 5. The CDR3 loop is CATSRVSGTGGYEQYF. CDR3 DNA: TGTGCCACCAGCAGAGTCTCCGGGACAGGGGGCTACGAGCAGTACTTC.

At least ten counts were recorded for this clonotype. This rearrangement joins TRBV30 to TRBJ2-5; no clear D. The length of the CDR3 is 11 residues. The V and J ends lost 0 bases and 4 bases respectively, with 3 bases between them. The germline V gene has CDR1 GTSNPN and CDR2 SVGIG (reference sequence). The CDR3 nucleotides are TGTGCCTGGAGTGTACTAGAGACCCAGTACTTC. Its protein product is CAWSVLETQYF.

The chain combines TRBV14 with TRBJ2-1; TRBD1 might be the D (5 bases). CDR3 length: 14 residues. In germline, CDR1 is SGHDN, CDR2 FVKESK. V dropped 0 bases and J dropped 7 bases, with 10 bases sitting between them. As DNA, the CDR3 is TGTGCCAGCAGCCAAGATTGGGCAGGGAATGAGCAGTTCTTC. Amino acid sequence: CASSQDWAGNEQFF.

This clonotype was recorded a few times. The genes are TRBV28 and TRBJ1-3; D is possibly TRBD1 (5 bases). Germline values: CDR1 MDHEN, CDR2 SYDVKM. V was shortened by 7 bases and J by 0 bases, with 7 bases between the two germline ends. CDR3 length equals 13 residues. As DNA, the CDR3 is TGTGCCAGCAAGGGGTTCTCTGGAAACACCATATATTTT. Translation gives CASKGFSGNTIYF.

The V call is TRBV4-1, the J call TRBJ2-5; 8 bases fit TRBD2. The length of the CDR3 is 16 residues. The V gene end was trimmed by 1 base and the J gene end by 2 bases; junction bases not matched to a gene: 6. The germline V gene encodes CDR1 MGHRA and CDR2 YSYEKL. The CDR3 region is CASSQVSGTPQETQYF. In DNA, the CDR3 is TGCGCCAGCAGCCAAGTTAGCGGGACACCACAAGAGACCCAGTACTTC.

The sample holds a few counts of this clonotype. J is TRBJ1-1 and V is TRBV2; 7 positions match TRBD1. Germline CDR1 reads SNHLY; CDR2 reads FYNNEI. With 5 bases clipped from V and 6 bases from J, the junction kept 12 bases outside the gene matches. This CDR3 contains 15 residues. The CDR3 reads CASSLLQGRMAEAFF. DNA for the CDR3: TGTGCCAGCAGTCTTCTACAGGGGCGAATGGCTGAAGCTTTCTTT.

CDR3 in amino acids: CASSWLANEQFF. The CDR3 DNA reads TGTGCCAGCAGTTGGCTAGCTAATGAGCAGTTCTTC. This chain connects TRBV6-2 or TRBV6-3 to TRBJ2-1; D might be TRBD2 (5 bases). Per germline, CDR1 MNHEY and CDR2 SVGEGT. V lost 4 bases and J 7 bases, leaving 8 bases between the germline ends. CDR3 size: 12 residues.

This clonotype is judged medium-sized. This chain connects TRBV2 to TRBJ1-2; no clear D gene. Germline values: CDR1 SNHLY, CDR2 FYNNEI. This CDR3 comprises 14 residues. V was clipped by 2 bases and J by 3 bases, with 10 bases between them. CDR3 nucleotides: TGTGCCAGCAGTGAACTCGGGAGCGACTATGGCTACACCTTC. Its translation is CASSELGSDYGYTF.